This entry is about one TCR beta chain. Other nucleotide sequences in the sample specify the same CDR3. This sample was included in a study of siplizumab effects on memory and regulatory T cells. The CDR3 is 12 residues long. Trimming removed 4 bases at V and 6 bases at J, with 8 bases between. Germline V gives CDR1 MNHEY, CDR2 SMNVEV (reference sequence). This table comes from immunoSEQ multiplex PCR, and its TCRdb copy is limited to in-frame clones, with some not included. Of fewer than 65,000 clones in the sample, over 90% were seen once. This receptor was identified in a human donor in good health. Sequences were obtained from CD8+ T cells sorted from blood. The V gene is TRBV27, the J gene TRBJ2-3; D remains ambiguous. The CDR3 is CASSSLRDTQYF. CDR3 DNA: TGTGCCAGCAGTTCACTGAGGGATACGCAGTATTTT.